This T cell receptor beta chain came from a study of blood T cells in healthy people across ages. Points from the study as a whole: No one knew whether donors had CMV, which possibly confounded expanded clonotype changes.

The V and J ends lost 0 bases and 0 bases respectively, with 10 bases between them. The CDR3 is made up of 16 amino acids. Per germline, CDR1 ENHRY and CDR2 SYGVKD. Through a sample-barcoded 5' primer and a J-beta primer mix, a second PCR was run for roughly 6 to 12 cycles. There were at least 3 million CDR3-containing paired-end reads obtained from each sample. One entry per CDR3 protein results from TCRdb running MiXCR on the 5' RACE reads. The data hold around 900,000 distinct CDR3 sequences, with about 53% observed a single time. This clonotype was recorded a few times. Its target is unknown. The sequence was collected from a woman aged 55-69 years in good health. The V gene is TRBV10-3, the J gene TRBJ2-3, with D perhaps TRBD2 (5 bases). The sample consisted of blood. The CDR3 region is CAISESASQSTDTQYF. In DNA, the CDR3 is TGTGCCATCAGTGAGTCGGCTAGCCAGAGCACAGATACGCAGTATTTT.